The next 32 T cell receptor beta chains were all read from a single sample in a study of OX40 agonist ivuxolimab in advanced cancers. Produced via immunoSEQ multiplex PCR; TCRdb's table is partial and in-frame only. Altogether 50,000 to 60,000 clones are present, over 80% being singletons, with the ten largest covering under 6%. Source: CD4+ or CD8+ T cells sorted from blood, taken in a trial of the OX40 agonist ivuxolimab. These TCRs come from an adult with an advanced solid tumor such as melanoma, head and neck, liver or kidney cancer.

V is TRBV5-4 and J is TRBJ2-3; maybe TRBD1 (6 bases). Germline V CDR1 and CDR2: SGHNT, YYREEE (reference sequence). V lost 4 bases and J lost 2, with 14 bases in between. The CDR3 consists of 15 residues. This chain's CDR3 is CASSPSRGNTDTQYF. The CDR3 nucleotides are TGTGCCAGCAGCCCCTCGAGGGGGAACACAGATACGCAGTATTTT.

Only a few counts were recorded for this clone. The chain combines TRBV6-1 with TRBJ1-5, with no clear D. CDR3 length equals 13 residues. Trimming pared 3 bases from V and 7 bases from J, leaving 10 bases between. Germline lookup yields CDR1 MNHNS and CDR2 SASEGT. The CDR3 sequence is CASSDGPVQPQHF. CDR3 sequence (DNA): TGTGCCAGCAGTGATGGCCCGGTGCAGCCCCAGCATTTT.

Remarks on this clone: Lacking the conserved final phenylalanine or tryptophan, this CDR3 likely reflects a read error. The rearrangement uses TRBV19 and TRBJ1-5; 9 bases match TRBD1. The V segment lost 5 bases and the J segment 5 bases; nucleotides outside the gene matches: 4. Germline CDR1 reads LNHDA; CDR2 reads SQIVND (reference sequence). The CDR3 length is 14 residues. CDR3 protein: CASSWTGADQPQHL. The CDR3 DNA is TGTGCCAGTAGTTGGACAGGGGCGGATCAGCCCCAGCATCTT.

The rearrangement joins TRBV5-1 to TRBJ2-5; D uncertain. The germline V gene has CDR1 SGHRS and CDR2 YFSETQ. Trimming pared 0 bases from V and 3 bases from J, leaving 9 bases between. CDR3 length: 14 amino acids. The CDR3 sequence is CASSLEARKETQYF. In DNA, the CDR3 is TGCGCCAGCAGCTTGGAGGCCAGAAAAGAGACCCAGTACTTC. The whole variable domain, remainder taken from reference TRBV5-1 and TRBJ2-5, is KAGVTQTPRYLIKTRGQQVTLSCSPISGHRSVSWYQQTPGQGLQFLFEYFSETQRNKGNFPGRFSGRQFSNSRSEMNVSTLELGDSALYLCASSLEARKETQYFGPGTRLLVL.

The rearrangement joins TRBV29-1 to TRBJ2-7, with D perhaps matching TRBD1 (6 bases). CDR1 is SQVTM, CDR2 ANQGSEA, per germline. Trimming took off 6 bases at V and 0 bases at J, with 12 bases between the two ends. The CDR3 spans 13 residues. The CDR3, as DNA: TGCAGCGTCCGGACAGATTCCTCCTACGAGCAGTACTTC. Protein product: CSVRTDSSYEQYF.

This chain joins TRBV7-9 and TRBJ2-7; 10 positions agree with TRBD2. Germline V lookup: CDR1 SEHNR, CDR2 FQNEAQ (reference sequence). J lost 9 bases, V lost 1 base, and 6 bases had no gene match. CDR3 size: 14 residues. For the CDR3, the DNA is TGTGCCAGCAGCTTAGGGGGACTAGCGAGCATGCAGTACTTC. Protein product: CASSLGGLASMQYF.

CDR3 coding DNA: TGTGCCAGCAATTGGACAGGACCGTCTCACCTCAGCAATCAGCCCCAGCATTTT. As protein: CASNWTGPSHLSNQPQHF. The chain has TRBV6-4 and TRBJ1-5; 7 bases line up with TRBD1. Germline loops: CDR1 MRHNA, CDR2 SNTAGT. The CDR3 spans 18 residues. V was pared by 7 bases and J by 1 base, with 16 bases of the junction left unmatched.

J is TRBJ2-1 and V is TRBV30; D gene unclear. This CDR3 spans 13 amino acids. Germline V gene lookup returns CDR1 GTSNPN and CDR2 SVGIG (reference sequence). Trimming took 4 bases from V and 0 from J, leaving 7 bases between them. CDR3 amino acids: CAWTGDSYNEQFF. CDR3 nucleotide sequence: TGTGCCTGGACCGGAGACTCCTACAATGAGCAGTTCTTC.

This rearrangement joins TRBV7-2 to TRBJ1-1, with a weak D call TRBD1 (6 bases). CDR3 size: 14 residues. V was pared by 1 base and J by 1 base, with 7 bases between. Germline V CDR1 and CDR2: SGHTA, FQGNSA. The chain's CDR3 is CASSLVGQNTEAFF. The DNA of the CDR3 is TGTGCCAGCAGCTTAGTGGGACAGAACACTGAAGCTTTCTTT.

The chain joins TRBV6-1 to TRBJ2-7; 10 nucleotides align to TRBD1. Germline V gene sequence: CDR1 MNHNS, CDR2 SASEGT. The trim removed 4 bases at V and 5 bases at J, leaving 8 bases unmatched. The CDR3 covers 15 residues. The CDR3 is CASSAQDRGKNEQYF. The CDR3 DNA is TGTGCCAGCAGTGCGCAGGACAGGGGGAAGAACGAGCAGTACTTC.

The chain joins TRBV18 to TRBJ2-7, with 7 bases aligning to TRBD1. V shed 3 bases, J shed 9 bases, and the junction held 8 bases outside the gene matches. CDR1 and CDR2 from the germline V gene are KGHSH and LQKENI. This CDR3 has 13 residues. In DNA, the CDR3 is TGTGCCAGCTCACCCCAAGACAGGGAAGGGCAGTACTTC. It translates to CASSPQDREGQYF.

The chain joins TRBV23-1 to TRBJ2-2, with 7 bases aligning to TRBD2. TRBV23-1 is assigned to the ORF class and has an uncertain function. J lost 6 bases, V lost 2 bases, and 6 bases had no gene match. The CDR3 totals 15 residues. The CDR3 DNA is TGCGCCAGCAGTCAAAGACTAGCCGATCCCGGGGAGCTGTTTTTT. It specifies CASSQRLADPGELFF.

As DNA, the CDR3 is TGTGCCAGCAGTGAAAACAGGGACTATAATGAAAAACTGTTTTTT. It translates to CASSENRDYNEKLFF. The V and J genes are TRBV25-1 and TRBJ1-4; tentatively, D is TRBD1 (6 bases). The CDR3 is 15 amino acids. V dropped 2 bases and J dropped 4 bases, with 11 bases sitting between them. Germline CDR1 MGHDK, CDR2 SYGVNS.

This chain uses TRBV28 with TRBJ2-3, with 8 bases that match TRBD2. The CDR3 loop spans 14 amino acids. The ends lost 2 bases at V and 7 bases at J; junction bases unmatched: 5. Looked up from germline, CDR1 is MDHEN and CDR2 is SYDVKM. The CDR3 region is CASSLSGRVNTQYF. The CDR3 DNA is TGTGCCAGCAGTTTAAGCGGGAGAGTGAATACGCAGTATTTT.

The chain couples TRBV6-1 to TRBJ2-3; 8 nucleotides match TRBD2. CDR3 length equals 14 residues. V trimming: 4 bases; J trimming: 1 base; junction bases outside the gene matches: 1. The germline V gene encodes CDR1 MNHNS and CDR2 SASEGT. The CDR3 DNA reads TGTGCCAGCAGTGGAGCGGGGGGCACAGATACGCAGTATTTT. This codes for CASSGAGGTDTQYF.

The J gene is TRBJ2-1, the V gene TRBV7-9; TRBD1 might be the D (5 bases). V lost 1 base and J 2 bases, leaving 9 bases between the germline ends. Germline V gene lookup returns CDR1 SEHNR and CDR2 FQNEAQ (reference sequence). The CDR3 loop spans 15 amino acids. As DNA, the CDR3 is TGTGCCAGCAGCTTAGGGGCAGGGCCCTACAATGAGCAGTTCTTC. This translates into CASSLGAGPYNEQFF.

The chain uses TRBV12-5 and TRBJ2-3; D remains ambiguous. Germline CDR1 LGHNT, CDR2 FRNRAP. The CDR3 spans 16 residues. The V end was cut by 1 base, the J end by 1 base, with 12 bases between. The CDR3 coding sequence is TGTGCTAGTGGTTTGGACGAGCTGGAAGGCACAGATACGCAGTATTTT. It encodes CASGLDELEGTDTQYF. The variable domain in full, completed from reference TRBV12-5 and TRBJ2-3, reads DARVTQTPRHKVTEMGQEVTMRCQPILGHNTVFWYRQTMMQGLELLAYFRNRAPLDDSGMPKDRFSAEMPDATLATLKIQPSEPRDSAVYFCASGLDELEGTDTQYFGPGTRLTVL.

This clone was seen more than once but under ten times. The CDR3 loop reads CASSEQENQPQHF. CDR3 in DNA: TGTGCCAGCAGTGAACAGGAAAATCAGCCCCAGCATTTT. The V gene is TRBV2, the J gene TRBJ1-5; no firm D call. V was trimmed by 2 bases and J by 4 bases, leaving 6 bases between them. The germline V gene has CDR1 SNHLY and CDR2 FYNNEI. The CDR3 runs 13 residues.

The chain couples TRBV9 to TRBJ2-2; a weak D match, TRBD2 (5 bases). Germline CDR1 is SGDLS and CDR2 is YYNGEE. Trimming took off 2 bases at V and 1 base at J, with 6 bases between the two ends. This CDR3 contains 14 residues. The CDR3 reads CASSVAGNTGELFF. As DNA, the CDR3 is TGTGCCAGCAGCGTCGCGGGGAACACCGGGGAGCTGTTTTTT.

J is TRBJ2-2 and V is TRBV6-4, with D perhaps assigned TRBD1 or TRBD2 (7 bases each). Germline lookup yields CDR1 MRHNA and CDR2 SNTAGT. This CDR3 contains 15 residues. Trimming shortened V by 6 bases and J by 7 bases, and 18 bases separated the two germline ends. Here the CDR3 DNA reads TGTGCCAGCAGCGAGTCGGGGGGACAGATCGGGGAGCTGTTTTTT. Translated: CASSESGGQIGELFF.

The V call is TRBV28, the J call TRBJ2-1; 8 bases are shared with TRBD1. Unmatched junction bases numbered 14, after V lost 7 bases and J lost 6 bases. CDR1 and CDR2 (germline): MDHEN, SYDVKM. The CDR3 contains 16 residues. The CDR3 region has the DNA TGTGCCAGCAATAGTGCCGGACAGGGTCGGGCCAATGAGCAGTTCTTC. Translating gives CASNSAGQGRANEQFF.

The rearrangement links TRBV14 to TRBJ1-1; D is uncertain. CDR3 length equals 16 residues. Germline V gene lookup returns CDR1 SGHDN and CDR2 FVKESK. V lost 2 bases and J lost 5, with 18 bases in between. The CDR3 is CASSQYHQMDLTEAFF. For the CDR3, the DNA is TGTGCCAGCAGCCAATACCACCAAATGGACTTGACTGAAGCTTTCTTT.

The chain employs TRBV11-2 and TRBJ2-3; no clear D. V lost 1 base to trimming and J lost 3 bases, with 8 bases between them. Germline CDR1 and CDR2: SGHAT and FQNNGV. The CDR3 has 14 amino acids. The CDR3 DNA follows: TGTGCCAGCAGCTTAGGGCTGGGGACAGATACGCAGTATTTT. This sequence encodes CASSLGLGTDTQYF.

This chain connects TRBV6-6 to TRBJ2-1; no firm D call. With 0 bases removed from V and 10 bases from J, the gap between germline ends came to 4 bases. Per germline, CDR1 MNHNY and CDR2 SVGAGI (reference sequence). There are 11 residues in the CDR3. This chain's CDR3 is CASSYSSEQFF. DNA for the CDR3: TGTGCCAGCAGTTACTCGAGCGAGCAGTTCTTC.

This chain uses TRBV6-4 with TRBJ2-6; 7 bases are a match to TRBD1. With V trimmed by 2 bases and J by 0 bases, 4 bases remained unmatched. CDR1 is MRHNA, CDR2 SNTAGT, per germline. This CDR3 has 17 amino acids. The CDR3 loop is CASSDADRPSGANVLTF. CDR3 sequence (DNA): TGTGCCAGCAGTGACGCGGACAGGCCCTCTGGGGCCAACGTCCTGACTTTC.

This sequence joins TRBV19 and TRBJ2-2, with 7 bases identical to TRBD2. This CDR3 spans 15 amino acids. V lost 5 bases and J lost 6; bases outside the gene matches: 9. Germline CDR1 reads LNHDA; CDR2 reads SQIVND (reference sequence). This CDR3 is CASSARTSHAGELFF. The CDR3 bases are TGTGCCAGTAGTGCCCGGACTAGTCACGCCGGGGAGCTGTTTTTT.

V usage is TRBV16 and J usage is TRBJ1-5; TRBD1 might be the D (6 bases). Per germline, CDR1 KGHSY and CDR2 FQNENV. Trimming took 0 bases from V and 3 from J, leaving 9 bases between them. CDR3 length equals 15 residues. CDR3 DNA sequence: TGTGCCAGCAGCCAATCAGGACAGTACAATCAGCCCCAGCATTTT. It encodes CASSQSGQYNQPQHF.

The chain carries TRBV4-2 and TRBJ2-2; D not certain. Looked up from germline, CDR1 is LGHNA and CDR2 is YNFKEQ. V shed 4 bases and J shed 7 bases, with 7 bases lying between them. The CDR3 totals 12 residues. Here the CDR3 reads CASSLRNGELFF. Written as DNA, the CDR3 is TGTGCCAGCAGCCTAAGGAACGGGGAGCTGTTTTTT.

This CDR3 reads CASTSGQGYTGELFF. The CDR3 DNA reads as TGTGCCAGCACCTCGGGACAGGGTTACACCGGGGAGCTGTTTTTT. This chain joins TRBV7-3 and TRBJ2-2; 9 bases line up with TRBD1. The CDR3 spans 15 residues. The germline V gene encodes CDR1 SGHTA and CDR2 FQGTGA. Trimming took 7 bases from V and 3 from J; bases not matched to a gene: 6. Full variable domain (rest looked up from reference TRBV7-3 and TRBJ2-2): GAGVSQTPSNKVTEKGKYVELRCDPISGHTALYWYRQSLGQGPEFLIYFQGTGAADDSGLPNDRFFAVRPEGSVSTLKIQRTERGDSAVYLCASTSGQGYTGELFFGEGSRLTVL.

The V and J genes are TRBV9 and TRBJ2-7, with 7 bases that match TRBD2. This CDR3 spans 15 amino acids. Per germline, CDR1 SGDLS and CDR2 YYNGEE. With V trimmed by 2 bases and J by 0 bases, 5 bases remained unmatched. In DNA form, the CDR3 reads TGTGCCAGCAGCGTCGGGGCTAGCGGCTCCTACGAGCAGTACTTC. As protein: CASSVGASGSYEQYF.

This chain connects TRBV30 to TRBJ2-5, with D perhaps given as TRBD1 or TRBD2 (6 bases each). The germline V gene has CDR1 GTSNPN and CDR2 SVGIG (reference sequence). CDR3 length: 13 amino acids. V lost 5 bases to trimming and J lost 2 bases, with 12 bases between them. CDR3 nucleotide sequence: TGTGCCTGGGCGGGACATACTCAAGAGACCCAGTACTTC. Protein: CAWAGHTQETQYF.

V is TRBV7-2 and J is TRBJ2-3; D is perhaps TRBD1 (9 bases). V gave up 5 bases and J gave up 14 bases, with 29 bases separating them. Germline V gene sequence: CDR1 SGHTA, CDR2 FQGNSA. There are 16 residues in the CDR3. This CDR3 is CASSRGTGSGGPMGYF. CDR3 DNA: TGTGCCAGCAGCCGTGGGACAGGGAGCGGGGGCCCCATGGGGTATTTT.